This entry lists 3 T cell receptor beta chains sequenced from one sample in a study of molecular identifiers for immune sequencing clone quantification. TCRdb re-called the PCR reads with MiXCR, one entry per CDR3 protein. Counted here are around 460,000 distinct CDR3 sequences, around 23% occurring once; the ten biggest clones make up about 0.75%. The material sequenced was naive CD8+ T cells from blood, with Jurkat cell RNA spiked in. Regarding subset: FACS-sorted CD8+CD4-CCR7+CD45RA+ naive T cells. The receptors stem from a human donor in good health. Some libraries in this study had Jurkat cell RNA spiked in.

This clonotype has only one observation. Since no conserved phenylalanine or tryptophan closes the CDR3, a read error is the likely cause. V and J are TRBV4-3 and TRBJ1-4; D gene unclear. Between the trimmed V and J ends, which lost 0 bases and 4 bases, there was a span of 12 bases. Per germline, CDR1 LGHNA and CDR2 YSLEER. This CDR3 has 16 residues. CDR3 coding DNA: TGCGCCAGCAGCCAAGAGGAGGCCGGAAGTAATGAAAAACTGTTTCTT. This encodes CASSQEEAGSNEKLFL.

This clonotype came up a few times. The CDR3 reads CASSYGLAHVNTGELFF. The CDR3 DNA follows: TGTGCCAGCAGCTACGGACTAGCGCACGTGAACACCGGGGAGCTGTTTTTT. V gene TRBV7-2 combines with J gene TRBJ2-2; 9 nucleotides match TRBD2. CDR3 length equals 17 residues. Trimming at V came to 4 bases and at J to 1 base, leaving 7 bases not matched to a gene. Germline CDR1 SGHTA, CDR2 FQGNSA.

This rearrangement joins TRBV7-9 to TRBJ2-3; D unresolved. The CDR3 has 15 amino acids. The germline V gene has CDR1 SEHNR and CDR2 FQNEAQ (reference sequence). With 5 bases removed from V and 2 bases from J, the gap between germline ends came to 14 bases. DNA of the CDR3: TGTGCCAGCAGCGACGGTTTTAGGGTCACAGATACGCAGTATTTT. Amino acids: CASSDGFRVTDTQYF.